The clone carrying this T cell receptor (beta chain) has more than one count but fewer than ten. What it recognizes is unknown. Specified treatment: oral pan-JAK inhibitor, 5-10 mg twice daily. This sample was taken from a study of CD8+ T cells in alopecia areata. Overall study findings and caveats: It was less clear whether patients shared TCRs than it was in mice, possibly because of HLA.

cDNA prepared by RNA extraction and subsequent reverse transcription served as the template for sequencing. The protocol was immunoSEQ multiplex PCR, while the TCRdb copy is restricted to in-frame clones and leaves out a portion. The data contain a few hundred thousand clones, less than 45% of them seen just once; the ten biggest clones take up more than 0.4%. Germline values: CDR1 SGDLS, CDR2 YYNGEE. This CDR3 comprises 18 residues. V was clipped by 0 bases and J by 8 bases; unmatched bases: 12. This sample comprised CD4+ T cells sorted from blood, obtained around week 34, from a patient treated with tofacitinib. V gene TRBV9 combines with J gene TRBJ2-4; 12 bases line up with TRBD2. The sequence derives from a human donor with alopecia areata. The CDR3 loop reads CASSVGLLAGGPSDIQYF. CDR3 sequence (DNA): TGTGCCAGCAGCGTAGGGCTACTAGCGGGGGGCCCTTCGGACATTCAGTACTTC. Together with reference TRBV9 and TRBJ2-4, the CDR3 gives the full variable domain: DSGVTQTPKHLITATGQRVTLRCSPRSGDLSVYWYQQSLDQGLQFLIQYYNGEERAKGNILERFSAQQFPDLHSELNLSSLELGDSALYFCASSVGLLAGGPSDIQYFGAGTRLSVL.